The 5 T cell receptor beta chains reported below all come from one sample, sequenced in a study of T-cell memory formation after mild COVID-19. Using its own MiXCR run on the 5' RACE reads, TCRdb lists one record per CDR3 protein. The sample has over 70,000 distinct CDR3 sequences; around 15% are singletons. The sample comprised PBMCs or a T cell subset sorted from them (not recorded which). These receptors were taken from a man aged 18 to 29 who had mild COVID-19 (a few samples of this study predate the infection). Cell type and time point are not known.

There are a few counts of this clonotype. This chain links TRBV20-1 with TRBJ1-6, with D hard to call. Germline CDR1 DFQATT, CDR2 SNEGSKA (reference sequence). The CDR3 contains 16 residues. V lost 0 bases to trimming and J lost 1 base, with 10 bases between them. The CDR3 here is CSARDETGSYNSPLHF. As DNA, the CDR3 is TGCAGTGCTAGAGATGAGACCGGTTCCTATAATTCACCCCTCCACTTT.

In its sample, this clonotype was seen a few times. The chain links TRBV4-3 to TRBJ2-7; D remains unclear. Per germline, CDR1 LGHNA and CDR2 YSLEER. The CDR3 length is 14 residues. Trimming took off 0 bases at V and 5 bases at J, with 11 bases between the two ends. CDR3 in DNA: TGCGCCAGCAGCCAAGAAGGTTCACACGACGAGCAGTACTTC. It yields the protein CASSQEGSHDEQYF.

In this sample, this clonotype turned up a few times. V usage is TRBV5-1 and J usage is TRBJ2-1; D possibly corresponds to TRBD2 (5 bases). V dropped 7 bases and J dropped 5 bases, with 16 bases sitting between them. This CDR3 has 14 residues. CDR1 and CDR2 from the germline V gene are SGHRS and YFSETQ. The CDR3 DNA reads TGCGCCAGCGGAGAGTACCGGGGTGACAATGAGCAGTTCTTC. It yields the protein CASGEYRGDNEQFF.

The chain links TRBV12-3 or TRBV12-4 to TRBJ1-4; unclear D gene. V lost 3 bases, J lost 4 bases, and 9 bases lay in between. This CDR3 comprises 14 residues. CDR3 sequence (DNA): TGTGCCAGCAGTTTCGGTCCGTTTAATGAAAAACTGTTTTTT. Amino acid sequence: CASSFGPFNEKLFF.

This sequence joins TRBV9 and TRBJ2-3; 7 positions agree with TRBD2. From germline, CDR1 is SGDLS and CDR2 YYNGEE. The CDR3 consists of 16 residues. J lost 0 bases, V lost 4 bases, and 8 bases had no gene match. Here the CDR3 DNA reads TGTGCCAGCAGCATTCCCGGGGGGACTAGCACAGATACGCAGTATTTT. Its protein product is CASSIPGGTSTDTQYF.